The present TCR beta chain was sequenced within a study of blood T cell repertoires in COVID-19. The table came from immunoSEQ multiplex PCR; TCRdb's copy has only in-frame clones and leaves some out. The sample shows around 79,000 clones, 88% of them seen only once. There are 12 residues in the CDR3. Trimming pared 10 bases from V and 5 bases from J, leaving 14 bases between. Germline lookup yields CDR1 ENHRY and CDR2 SYGVKD. The genes are TRBV10-3 and TRBJ1-1; no clear D. This TCR derives from a human donor in a cohort sampled during active COVID-19. Sequenced sample: peripheral blood. The CDR3 DNA reads as TGTGCCACCAAAGAGGGTCTGACTGAAGCTTTCTTT. Amino acids: CATKEGLTEAFF.